Here is one T cell receptor beta chain with its context. A second PCR, run for 7 to 11 cycles, used a sample-barcoded 5' primer plus a J-beta primer mix. TCRdb reprocessed the 5' RACE reads via MiXCR and lists one record per CDR3 protein. The data show some 560,000 distinct CDR3 sequences, about 25% seen once. This entry is derived from a study of blood T cells in healthy people across ages. Trimming removed 2 bases at V and 6 bases at J, with 11 bases between. Germline V gene lookup returns CDR1 SGHRS and CDR2 YFSETQ. This CDR3 is 14 amino acids long. Each individual donor underwent a draw of roughly 10 milliliters of peripheral blood. The sample was also reused in another study, on T cells of mothers and their children.

The clonotype was recovered from a boy younger than 10 in good health. Input material: blood. This rearrangement joins TRBV5-1 to TRBJ1-4, with D tentatively TRBD1 (5 bases). The CDR3 coding sequence is TGCGCCAGCAGCTTTGGGGGGATGGATGAAAAACTGTTTTTT. This gives the protein CASSFGGMDEKLFF.